The 16 T cell receptor beta chains listed next were all sequenced from one sample in a study of Graves' ophthalmopathy and Graves' hyperthyroidism. Amplification from RNA transcripts yielded the TCR beta CDR3 regions. RT-PCR with HTBI primers came first, then second-round multiplex PCR. TCRdb redid the calling of the multiplex PCR reads with MiXCR, one entry per CDR3 protein. The sample shows 300,000 to 400,000 distinct CDR3 sequences, roughly a sixth of them seen only once. Material: peripheral blood. The receptor source for this set is an adult man with Graves' ophthalmopathy.

This clonotype has a count of ten or more. The chain joins TRBV12-3 or TRBV12-4 to TRBJ1-1; D unresolved. V dropped 5 bases and J dropped 5 bases, with 12 bases sitting between them. The CDR3 loop spans 13 amino acids. The CDR3 DNA is TGTGCCAGCAGTCTCCCCGCGAAAACTGAAGCTTTCTTT. As protein: CASSLPAKTEAFF.

At least ten counts were recorded for this clonotype. V is TRBV6-5 and J is TRBJ2-7; tentatively, D is TRBD1 (6 bases). V dropped 5 bases and J dropped 7 bases, with 15 bases sitting between them. The CDR3 loop spans 13 amino acids. The V gene's germline CDR1 is MNHEY and CDR2 SVGAGI. For the CDR3, the DNA is TGTGCCAGCAGTCGAGGACAGTCTGGGGAGCAGTACTTC. The encoded protein is CASSRGQSGEQYF.

The table lists this clonotype with a few counts. The rearrangement joins TRBV7-8 to TRBJ2-5; D tentatively fits TRBD1 or TRBD2 (6 bases each). Per germline, CDR1 SGHVS and CDR2 FQNEAQ. Deletions cut 5 bases from V and 5 bases from J, with 24 bases between. CDR3 length: 17 residues. The CDR3 sequence is CASSPSPGGLPHETQYF. CDR3 nucleotide sequence: TGTGCCAGCAGCCCCTCCCCCGGGGGCCTTCCCCACGAGACCCAGTACTTC.

This clonotype appeared many times. V gene TRBV15 combines with J gene TRBJ2-4; 8 nucleotides agree with TRBD1. Looked up from germline, CDR1 is LNHNV and CDR2 is YYDKDF (reference sequence). With 5 bases clipped from V and 6 bases from J, the junction kept 3 bases outside the gene matches. There are 13 residues in the CDR3. The CDR3 DNA reads as TGTGCCACCAGCGGAGGACAGGGAAACATTCAGTACTTC. Its protein is CATSGGQGNIQYF.

The chain combines TRBV6-1 with TRBJ2-7; D is possibly TRBD2 (5 bases). The CDR3 spans 13 residues. Between the trimmed V and J ends, which lost 5 bases and 3 bases, there was a span of 11 bases. The germline gives CDR1 MNHNS, CDR2 SASEGT. The CDR3 sequence is CASSPSNNYEQYF. CDR3 nucleotide sequence: TGTGCCAGCAGTCCTAGCAACAACTACGAGCAGTACTTC.

This clonotype was seen many times. This rearrangement joins TRBV30 to TRBJ1-5; a weak D match, TRBD1 (5 bases). Per germline, CDR1 GTSNPN and CDR2 SVGIG (reference sequence). CDR3 length: 14 residues. Trimming stripped 1 base from V and 4 bases from J, with 11 bases between. This CDR3 is CAWSGGRPNQPQHF. The CDR3 coding sequence is TGTGCCTGGAGTGGGGGACGACCAAATCAGCCCCAGCATTTT.

This clonotype has at least ten counts. The chain uses TRBV12-3 or TRBV12-4 and TRBJ2-7; 11 bases agree with TRBD2. After removal of 6 bases from V and 5 bases from J, the junction contained 9 bases not matched to a gene. The CDR3 spans 15 residues. The CDR3: CASRSTGTSGDEQYF. The CDR3 DNA reads TGTGCCAGCAGATCTACCGGGACTAGCGGCGACGAGCAGTACTTC.

This clonotype appeared many times. This may be a read error: a much more frequent sequence differs by one nucleotide. The rearrangement joins TRBV28 to TRBJ1-1, with D possibly TRBD1 on 5 matching bases. Germline V lookup: CDR1 MDHEN, CDR2 SYDVKM. The CDR3 is 14 residues long. With 0 bases removed from V and 1 base from J, the gap between germline ends came to 6 bases. CDR3 region: CASSLWGGNTEAFF. CDR3 nucleotides: TGTGCCAGCAGTTTATGGGGGGGGAACACTGAAGCTTTCTTT.

This clonotype has a count of ten or more. The chain has TRBV12-3 or TRBV12-4 and TRBJ1-5; no clear D gene. V shed 5 bases and J shed 7 bases, with 15 bases lying between them. The CDR3 spans 14 residues. CDR3 residues: CASSGSGVFQPQHF. Here the CDR3 DNA reads TGTGCCAGCAGTGGCAGTGGGGTATTCCAGCCCCAGCATTTT.

Many counts were recorded for this clonotype. The chain links TRBV6-1 to TRBJ2-5, with 9 bases that match TRBD1. The germline CDR1 and CDR2 sequences are MNHNS and SASEGT. This CDR3 has 15 residues. Unmatched junction bases numbered 10, after V lost 6 bases and J lost 5 bases. CDR3 loop: CASRMTGTGYETQYF. CDR3 sequence (DNA): TGTGCCAGCAGAATGACCGGGACAGGGTACGAGACCCAGTACTTC.

This clonotype appeared many times. The rearrangement joins TRBV30 to TRBJ2-2; D unresolved. Germline V gives CDR1 GTSNPN, CDR2 SVGIG (reference sequence). Between the trimmed V and J ends, which lost 2 bases and 6 bases, there was a span of 7 bases. The length of the CDR3 is 12 residues. This CDR3 reads CAWSIGAGELFF. The CDR3 coding sequence is TGTGCCTGGAGTATCGGAGCCGGGGAGCTGTTTTTT.

To note about this clonotype: A much larger clonotype is one base distant, so this may be a read error. This rearrangement joins TRBV15 to TRBJ2-3, with 10 bases identical to TRBD2. After removal of 3 bases from V and 2 bases from J, the junction contained 5 bases not matched to a gene. Germline CDR1 and CDR2: LNHNV and YYDKDF (reference sequence). This CDR3 contains 16 residues. Written as DNA, the CDR3 is TGTGCCACCAGCAGGGTAGCGGGGGGTGACACAGATACGCAGTATTTT. Translated, it gives CATSRVAGGDTDTQYF.

This clonotype was seen many times. V is TRBV24-1 and J is TRBJ2-7; D unresolved. The CDR3 contains 13 residues. V lost 4 bases and J 5 bases, leaving 11 bases between the germline ends. Germline V gives CDR1 KGHDR, CDR2 SFDVKD. CDR3 loop: CATSEAIRNEQYF. The CDR3 nucleotides are TGTGCCACCAGTGAAGCCATTCGAAACGAGCAGTACTTC.

The rearrangement links TRBV4-2 to TRBJ2-4, with 12 bases that match TRBD2. V dropped 4 bases and J dropped 0; count of bases not matched to a gene: 10. This CDR3 has 19 amino acids. Germline assignment: CDR1 LGHNA and CDR2 YNFKEQ. The CDR3 DNA reads as TGTGCCAGCAGCCGGCCGACTAGCGGGGGTCCACTAGCCAAAAACATTCAGTACTTC. Its protein product is CASSRPTSGGPLAKNIQYF.

This clonotype was found many times. The V call is TRBV7-8, the J call TRBJ2-5; D gene unclear. Germline loops: CDR1 SGHVS, CDR2 FQNEAQ. This CDR3 region has 15 residues. V lost 3 bases to trimming and J lost 1 base, with 12 bases between them. The CDR3 DNA reads TGTGCCAGCAGCTTCGACTTGACCCGCCAAGAGACCCAGTACTTC. It yields the protein CASSFDLTRQETQYF.

The sample holds many counts of this clonotype. This chain connects TRBV6-1 to TRBJ2-5; 7 bases agree with TRBD1. Germline CDR1 is MNHNS and CDR2 is SASEGT. This CDR3 is 13 amino acids long. Germline trimming cut 4 bases from V and 3 bases from J; bases unmatched to any gene: 2. The CDR3 loop reads CASSVGTEETQYF. The DNA of the CDR3 is TGTGCCAGCAGTGTTGGGACAGAAGAGACCCAGTACTTC.